This T cell receptor beta chain derives from a study of OX40 agonist ivuxolimab in advanced cancers. Produced via immunoSEQ multiplex PCR; TCRdb's table is partial and in-frame only. The data contain some 70,000 clones, about 83% of them singletons. Study-wide points: Circulating CD4+ and CD8+ T cells showed clonal expansion by week 6 at 0.1 to 3.0 mg/kg. Among T cells, CD8+ cells averaged more expanded clones than CD4+ cells.

Details on this clone: What it recognizes is unknown.

The CDR3 is 18 amino acids. The junction had 16 bases not matched to a gene; V was cut back by 4 bases and J by 10 bases. CDR1 is LNHDA and CDR2 is SQIVND in the germline V gene (reference sequence). This clonotype originated in an adult with an advanced solid tumor such as melanoma, head and neck, liver or kidney cancer. This chain connects TRBV19 to TRBJ2-1; 13 nucleotides agree with TRBD2. The specimen comprised CD4+ or CD8+ T cells sorted from blood, sampled in a trial of the OX40 agonist ivuxolimab. CDR3 in amino acids: CASSTDPRLAGGIGEQFF. The CDR3 nucleotides read TGTGCCAGTAGTACGGACCCCAGACTAGCGGGGGGAATAGGGGAGCAGTTCTTC.